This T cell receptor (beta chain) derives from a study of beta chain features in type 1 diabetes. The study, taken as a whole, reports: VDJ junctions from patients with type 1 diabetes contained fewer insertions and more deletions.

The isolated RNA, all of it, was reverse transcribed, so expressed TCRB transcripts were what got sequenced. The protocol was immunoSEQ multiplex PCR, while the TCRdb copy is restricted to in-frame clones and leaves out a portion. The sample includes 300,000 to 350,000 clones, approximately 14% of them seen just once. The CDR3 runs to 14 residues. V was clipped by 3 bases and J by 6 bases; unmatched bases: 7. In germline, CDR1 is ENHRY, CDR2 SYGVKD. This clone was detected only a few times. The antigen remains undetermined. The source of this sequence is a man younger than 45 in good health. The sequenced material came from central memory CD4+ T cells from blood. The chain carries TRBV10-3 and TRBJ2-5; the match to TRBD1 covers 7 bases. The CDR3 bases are TGTGCCATCAGTGACATGACAGGGATGAAGACCCAGTACTTC. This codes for CAISDMTGMKTQYF.